This entry lists 26 T cell receptor beta chains sequenced from one sample in a study of post-analysis software for immune sequencing data (dated by TCRdb to 2015 to 2017). On the study overall, not on this receptor specifically: Significantly higher frequencies in patients than in controls were found for five or six TRBV segments, including TRBV5-6, TRBV5-1 and TRBV20-1.

These receptors are not linked to any known antigen. Library preparation employed PCR. The reads were generated on an Illumina HiSeq 2500. Unique molecular identifiers were incorporated into TCR beta cDNA libraries to reduce PCR and sequencing biases. The raw public reads went through TCRdb reprocessing: fastp at Q25, MiXCR clone calling, in-frame beta chains kept. Each CDR3 protein appears once, grouped with its most common genes and DNA. The sample table records about 380,000 distinct CDR3 sequences; about a third of these occur just once. The top ten clonotypes cover 13% of the sample. Material for sequencing was blood. These receptor sequences come from a girl aged 10 to 17 with multiple sclerosis.

The genes are TRBV5-1 and TRBJ2-3; 9 nucleotides line up with TRBD2. The CDR3 contains 17 residues. V lost 5 bases to trimming and J lost 2 bases; unmatched junction nucleotides: 12. CDR1 is SGHRS, CDR2 YFSETQ, per germline. The CDR3 DNA reads as TGCGCCAGCAGGCTCCCCTTAGCGGGGGCCATCACAGATACGCAGTATTTT. Translating it yields CASRLPLAGAITDTQYF.

J is TRBJ2-3 and V is TRBV15, with D maybe TRBD2 (6 bases). Germline lookup yields CDR1 LNHNV and CDR2 YYDKDF (reference sequence). The germline V and J ends were trimmed by 5 bases and 0 bases, with 12 bases remaining between them. The CDR3 is 15 residues long. CDR3 nucleotides: TGTGCCACCAGCGTAACCGGGACTAGCACAGATACGCAGTATTTT. Translating it yields CATSVTGTSTDTQYF.

The genes are TRBV12-3 or TRBV12-4 and TRBJ1-6, with D possibly matching TRBD1 (5 bases). V gave up 4 bases and J gave up 11 bases, with 15 bases separating them. The CDR3 contains 14 residues. Here the CDR3 reads CASSYLGAAPPLHF. CDR3 bases: TGTGCCAGCAGTTATTTAGGGGCAGCTCCACCCCTCCACTTT.

This clonotype was counted at least ten times. V is TRBV28 and J is TRBJ2-3; D is uncertain. V lost 5 bases to trimming and J lost 2 bases, with 14 bases between them. This CDR3 spans 15 amino acids. Germline values: CDR1 MDHEN, CDR2 SYDVKM. For the CDR3, the DNA is TGTGCCAGCAGTCCTGACAAGGCTTACACAGATACGCAGTATTTT. Translated: CASSPDKAYTDTQYF.

This clonotype was counted between two and nine times. The chain links TRBV12-3 or TRBV12-4 to TRBJ2-1; 8 bases align to TRBD2. The CDR3 runs 14 residues. V shed 9 bases, J shed 4 bases, and the junction held 8 bases outside the gene matches. CDR3 sequence reads: CASRTSGSYNEQFF. DNA for the CDR3: TGTGCCAGTCGCACTAGCGGTTCATACAATGAGCAGTTCTTC.

Comments on this clonotype: The conserved phenylalanine or tryptophan is not found at the CDR3 terminus, so this likely reflects a read error. The rearrangement uses TRBV10-3 and TRBJ2-7, with a possible D match to TRBD1 (5 bases). The germline V gene has CDR1 ENHRY and CDR2 SYGVKD. The ends were cut back, 2 bases at V and 7 bases at J, with 15 bases in the middle. There are 14 residues in the CDR3. CDR3 residues: CAISESRERNEQYS. The CDR3, as DNA: TGTGCCATCAGTGAGAGCAGGGAACGCAATGAGCAGTACTCC.

The chain couples TRBV7-6 to TRBJ2-3; 9 positions match TRBD2. This CDR3 has 19 residues. The germline gives CDR1 SGHVS, CDR2 FNYEAQ. V lost 1 base and J lost 3; bases outside the gene matches: 14. CDR3 in amino acids: CASSLVAVSGGAQTDTQYF. The CDR3 bases are TGTGCCAGCAGCTTAGTGGCGGTTAGCGGGGGCGCCCAGACAGATACGCAGTATTTT.

In its sample, this clonotype was seen a few times. The chain carries TRBV13 and TRBJ1-2; D uncertain. Per germline, CDR1 PRHDT and CDR2 FYEKMQ (reference sequence). V gave up 0 bases and J gave up 3 bases, with 5 bases separating them. CDR3 size: 13 residues. CDR3 residues: CASSLGGYYGYTF. CDR3 bases: TGTGCCAGCAGCTTAGGAGGGTACTATGGCTACACCTTC.

In this sample, this clonotype turned up a few times. In DNA, the CDR3 is TGCAGTGCCCTGAGTGTTTCCAGGGGGCTGAACATTCAGTACTTC. Its protein product is CSALSVSRGLNIQYF. The V and J genes are TRBV20-1 and TRBJ2-4, with TRBD1 matching 8 bases. The ends lost 6 bases at V and 7 bases at J; junction bases unmatched: 14. This CDR3 has 15 residues. Germline V gene lookup returns CDR1 DFQATT and CDR2 SNEGSKA (reference sequence).

Points on this clonotype: Its ends do not fully match the called genes, so a read error is possible. This chain uses TRBV12-3 or TRBV12-4 with TRBJ2-7; D is perhaps TRBD1 (5 bases). The CDR3 is 12 amino acids. The CDR3 loop is CASSLRGYAQYF. The CDR3 DNA reads as TGTGCCAGCAGTTTAAGGGGTTACGCGCAGTACTTC.

In its sample, this clonotype was seen a few times. This chain links TRBV2 with TRBJ1-4; weak D call: TRBD1 (6 bases). The CDR3 extends over 17 amino acids. Germline CDR1 SNHLY, CDR2 FYNNEI. V was cut by 7 bases and J by 6 bases, with 24 bases left in between. CDR3 in amino acids: CASKGTSVGGDYEKLFF. DNA for the CDR3: TGTGCCAGCAAGGGGACTTCAGTCGGGGGCGATTATGAAAAACTGTTTTTT.

The sample holds a few counts of this clonotype. CDR3 DNA: TGTGCCAGCAGCCAGGCGTGGGCCGACTACGAGCAGTACTTC. Its translation: CASSQAWADYEQYF. V and J are TRBV4-2 and TRBJ2-7; D is ambiguous. Germline V gene lookup returns CDR1 LGHNA and CDR2 YNFKEQ. Trimming took off 3 bases at V and 3 bases at J, with 12 bases between the two ends. The length of the CDR3 is 14 residues.

This clonotype showed up just a few times. The genes are TRBV29-1 and TRBJ2-4; no clear D gene. The germline V gene has CDR1 SQVTM and CDR2 ANQGSEA. This CDR3 spans 14 amino acids. Trimming left V 4 bases short and J 0 bases short, with 10 bases between. Here the CDR3 reads CSVAPHLAKNIQYF. The CDR3 nucleotides read TGCAGCGTTGCTCCACACTTAGCCAAAAACATTCAGTACTTC. The full variable domain, rest sourced from reference TRBV29-1 and TRBJ2-4, is SAVISQKPSRDICQRGTSLTIQCQVDSQVTMMFWYRQQPGQSLTLIATANQGSEATYESGFVIDKFPISRPNLTFSTLTVSNMSPEDSSIYLCSVAPHLAKNIQYFGAGTRLSVL.

This rearrangement joins TRBV20-1 to TRBJ1-5; D is possibly TRBD1 (5 bases). The CDR3 has 13 amino acids. CDR1 DFQATT and CDR2 SNEGSKA come from the germline V gene (reference sequence). DNA of the CDR3: TGCAGCGCCCTCAGCGCGGGGGACCAGCCCCAGCATTTT. Protein product: CSALSAGDQPQHF.

This rearrangement joins TRBV11-2 to TRBJ1-2, with D hard to call. CDR1 is SGHAT, CDR2 FQNNGV, per germline. The CDR3 consists of 14 residues. The germline V and J ends were trimmed by 1 base and 1 base, with 7 bases remaining between them. The CDR3 loop is CASSLAAFNYGYTF. The CDR3 bases are TGTGCCAGCAGCTTAGCAGCCTTTAACTATGGCTACACCTTC.

V and J are TRBV12-3 or TRBV12-4 and TRBJ2-1; 9 bases match TRBD1. The length of the CDR3 is 14 residues. V shed 8 bases and J 5 bases; nucleotides not matched to a gene: 7. The CDR3 loop reads CASGSGTGHNEQFF. CDR3 DNA sequence: TGTGCCAGCGGCTCCGGGACAGGGCACAATGAGCAGTTCTTC.

With respect to this clonotype: Relative to the germline gene, one junction end is altered; a read error may explain this. The chain carries TRBV7-7 and TRBJ2-2; TRBD1 might be the D (6 bases). This CDR3 is built from 14 residues. Germline V CDR1 and CDR2: SSHAT, FNYEAQ (reference sequence). The DNA of the CDR3 is TGTGCTAGCAGCTTACAGGGAGACACCGGGGAGCTGTTTTTT. It is translated as CASSLQGDTGELFF.

V and J are TRBV12-5 and TRBJ2-3, with a possible D match to TRBD1 (6 bases). The CDR3 totals 15 residues. Trimming shortened V by 4 bases and J by 4 bases, and 15 bases separated the two germline ends. The germline V gene encodes CDR1 LGHNT and CDR2 FRNRAP. The CDR3 DNA reads as TGTGCTAGTGGTTCTCAGCAGGGGTTAGCAGATACGCAGTATTTT. Protein: CASGSQQGLADTQYF.

The gene calls are TRBV27 and TRBJ1-1, with D hard to call. This CDR3 is built from 17 residues. The V end was cut by 4 bases, the J end by 0 bases, with 18 bases between. The germline gives CDR1 MNHEY, CDR2 SMNVEV (reference sequence). CDR3 region: CASSSMSRGAMNTEAFF. The CDR3 nucleotides read TGTGCCAGCAGTTCGATGTCCCGGGGAGCCATGAACACTGAAGCTTTCTTT.

The genes are TRBV9 and TRBJ2-1; D could derive from TRBD1 or TRBD2 (6 bases each). This CDR3 comprises 16 residues. CDR1 and CDR2 from the germline V gene are SGDLS and YYNGEE. The V end lost 4 bases, the J end lost 4 bases, and 18 bases lay between the germline ends. The CDR3 region is CASSTSRTGAYNEQFF. CDR3 DNA: TGTGCCAGCAGCACCTCCCGGACGGGGGCTTACAATGAGCAGTTCTTC.

Concerning this clonotype: Just one base apart from a much larger clone, this may be a read error. The chain combines TRBV5-4 with TRBJ2-1, with TRBD2 identical over 7 bases. Germline CDR1 and CDR2: SGHNT and YYREEE (reference sequence). This CDR3 has 15 residues. V lost 4 bases to trimming and J lost 6 bases; unmatched junction nucleotides: 10. The CDR3: CASSLGRLAGNEQFF. The CDR3 DNA sequence: TGTGCCAGCAGCCTGGGGAGACTAGCCGGCAATGAGCAGTTCTTC. Full variable domain (outside the CDR3, taken from reference TRBV5-4 and TRBJ2-1): ETGVTQSPTHLIKTRGQQVTLRCSSQSGHNTVSWYQQALGQGPQFIFQYYREEENGRGNFPPRFSGLQFPNYSSELNVNALELDDSALYLCASSLGRLAGNEQFFGPGTRLTVL.

The V call is TRBV12-3 or TRBV12-4, the J call TRBJ2-5; 13 bases map to TRBD2. This CDR3 spans 16 amino acids. Trimming at V came to 5 bases and at J to 5 bases, leaving 8 bases not matched to a gene. The CDR3 DNA is TGTGCCAGCAGTGGAGGACTAGCGGGGGAGGGGGAGACCCAGTACTTC. This encodes CASSGGLAGEGETQYF.

This clonotype was detected a few times. The V and J genes are TRBV2 and TRBJ2-5; 7 nucleotides align to TRBD1. The CDR3 length is 14 residues. Germline V lookup: CDR1 SNHLY, CDR2 FYNNEI. The trim removed 10 bases at V and 11 bases at J, leaving 19 bases unmatched. CDR3 sequence reads: CATKPRTGKEEQYF. DNA of the CDR3: TGTGCCACAAAGCCTCGGACAGGAAAGGAGGAGCAGTACTTC. Supplemented by reference TRBV2 and TRBJ2-5, the full variable domain reads EPEVTQTPSHQVTQMGQEVILRCVPISNHLYFYWYRQILGQKVEFLVSFYNNEISEKSEIFDDQFSVERPDGSNFTLKIRSTKLEDSAMYFCATKPRTGKEEQYFGPGTRLLVL.

This sequence joins TRBV20-1 and TRBJ1-2, with a weak D call TRBD1 (6 bases). Germline V gene lookup returns CDR1 DFQATT and CDR2 SNEGSKA (reference sequence). CDR3 length: 12 residues. Trimming took off 1 base at V and 8 bases at J, with 11 bases between the two ends. The CDR3 DNA sequence: TGCAGTGCTAGAGTGGGGGCGAGGGGCTACACCTTC. Amino acids: CSARVGARGYTF.

This chain joins TRBV4-1 and TRBJ2-1, with D tentatively TRBD1 (6 bases). CDR1 is MGHRA, CDR2 YSYEKL, per germline. The CDR3 contains 19 residues. The V end was cut by 0 bases, the J end by 0 bases, with 18 bases between. DNA of the CDR3: TGCGCCAGCAGCCAAGATCAATACAGGGTCTCGAGCTCCTACAATGAGCAGTTCTTC. Amino acids: CASSQDQYRVSSSYNEQFF.

The rearrangement links TRBV20-1 to TRBJ2-7, with 11 bases aligning to TRBD2. The CDR3 spans 15 residues. J gave up 6 bases and V 1 base, and 8 bases lay outside the gene matches. CDR1 and CDR2 from the germline V gene are DFQATT and SNEGSKA (reference sequence). CDR3 sequence (DNA): TGCAGTGCTAGAGGGATAGCGGGGGGGCCAAGCGAGCAGTACTTC. This sequence encodes CSARGIAGGPSEQYF.